The T cell receptor beta chain described here comes from a study of human T cells and chemical hapten exposure. Overall study: Small discrepancies in pooled library volume mainly accounted for the varying TCR yields per sample.

Indicated time point: healthy volunteer bleed at 2 weeks. It was from unfractionated whole blood that total RNA was extracted. Using its own MiXCR run on the RACE reads, TCRdb lists one record per CDR3 protein. This repertoire shows approximately 97,000 distinct CDR3 sequences, about 8.6% found once; its top ten account for about 3%. Germline V gives CDR1 GTSNPN, CDR2 SVGIG (reference sequence). The V gene end was trimmed by 1 base and the J gene end by 4 bases; junction bases not matched to a gene: 7. This CDR3 spans 15 amino acids. This clonotype was detected only a few times. The sequenced material came from whole blood. The sequence was collected from a female donor in good health. Some clones in this sample may be carry-over from other donors' samples. The V gene is TRBV30, the J gene TRBJ2-3; 8 bases fit TRBD2. The chain's CDR3 is CAWSDKAGVADTQYF. CDR3 in DNA: TGTGCCTGGAGTGATAAAGCGGGAGTCGCAGATACGCAGTATTTT.